This T cell receptor (beta chain) is from a study of tumor-infiltrating lymphocytes in localized non-small cell lung cancer. For the study at large: From each patient, both tumor and uninvolved lung, non-adjacent to tumor, were sampled.

Germline V CDR1 and CDR2: MNHEY, SVGAGI. Trimming shortened V by 4 bases and J by 11 bases, and 15 bases separated the two germline ends. This CDR3 is built from 12 residues. Sequencing was performed with immunoSEQ multiplex PCR; in TCRdb, only in-frame clones are kept and a portion is missing. This sample has some 9,000 clones, with 60% to 70% found just once. Study results and limitations: Immunotypes IM1 and IM2 had similar TCR-derived T-cell fractions.

By share, this clone counts as medium-sized. Its antigen is still unknown. Sequenced: uninvolved lung tissue not adjacent to the tumor. The V gene is TRBV6-5, the J gene TRBJ2-7; D is perhaps TRBD2 (5 bases). This clonotype was obtained from a human donor with non-small cell lung cancer. The CDR3 loop reads CASSFIRGMEYF. The DNA of the CDR3 is TGTGCCAGCAGTTTCATCCGGGGAATGGAGTACTTC.